The present entry profiles one TCR beta chain with its context. Read data end 3 residues before the CDR3 end; the end is taken from the germline J gene. CDR1 and CDR2 from the germline V gene are SNHLY and FYNNEI. The CDR3 runs to 13 residues. Germline trimming cut 10 bases from V and 1 base from J; bases unmatched to any gene: 5. Produced via immunoSEQ multiplex PCR; TCRdb's table is partial and in-frame only. The repertoire shows tens of thousands of clones; the top ten hold about 0.82%. This sample is part of a study of Tregs in tolerant kidney transplant recipients. Sequencing used CD4+ T cells from blood, obtained before the transplant. The V and J genes are TRBV2 and TRBJ1-1, with 8 positions matching TRBD1. The sequence was collected from a human donor who received a combined kidney and bone marrow transplant. The CDR3 DNA, read in part, is TGTGCCACGTCAGGGGGCGAGAACACTGAA. Amino acid sequence: CATSGGENTE. From start to end, the CDR3 is CATSGGENTEAFF.